One sample yielded the 14 T cell receptor beta chains listed below, sequenced in a study of blood T cell repertoires in COVID-19. Generated by immunoSEQ multiplex PCR, the TCRdb table keeps only in-frame clones and is missing some. The sample holds around 270,000 clones; approximately 86% are singletons and the top ten take roughly 1.9%. The sample was peripheral blood. The origin of the receptors is a young man with active or convalescent COVID-19.

The chain carries TRBV15 and TRBJ2-2, with TRBD1 matching 9 bases. The germline CDR1 and CDR2 sequences are LNHNV and YYDKDF (reference sequence). Germline trimming cut 3 bases from V and 3 bases from J; bases unmatched to any gene: 8. This CDR3 is 17 amino acids long. This chain's CDR3 is CATSRGQGVEDTGELFF. CDR3 DNA sequence: TGTGCCACCAGCAGGGGACAGGGAGTGGAGGACACCGGGGAGCTGTTTTTT.

The chain joins TRBV12-3 or TRBV12-4 to TRBJ2-7, with D tentatively TRBD1 (6 bases). The ends were cut back, 8 bases at V and 4 bases at J, with 12 bases in the middle. CDR3 size: 12 residues. The DNA for the CDR3 is TGTGCCAGCGGAGACAGGACTTACGAGCAGTACTTC. Residues: CASGDRTYEQYF.

The chain uses TRBV19 and TRBJ2-7; 7 bases are shared with TRBD2. V was pared by 5 bases and J by 2 bases, with 9 bases of the junction left unmatched. Germline V gives CDR1 LNHDA, CDR2 SQIVND (reference sequence). This CDR3 contains 15 residues. Here the CDR3 DNA reads TGTGCCAGTAGTTTACGTTCGGCGGGAGCCTACGAGCAGTACTTC. This gives the protein CASSLRSAGAYEQYF.

The V call is TRBV6-5, the J call TRBJ1-1; D uncertain. V was clipped by 8 bases and J by 7 bases, with 11 bases between them. The CDR3 totals 11 residues. Per the germline V gene, CDR1 is MNHEY and CDR2 is SVGAGI. CDR3 bases: TGTGCCAGCTTAGAGGACTTTGAAGCTTTCTTT. Translated: CASLEDFEAFF.

The chain employs TRBV19 and TRBJ2-3; TRBD2 might be the D (5 bases). This CDR3 contains 16 residues. Trimming took off 3 bases at V and 0 bases at J, with 13 bases between the two ends. Germline lookup yields CDR1 LNHDA and CDR2 SQIVND (reference sequence). The CDR3 region is CASSIPAGVSTDTQYF. The CDR3 bases are TGTGCCAGTAGTATCCCCGCCGGGGTTAGCACAGATACGCAGTATTTT.

The chain combines TRBV5-6 with TRBJ2-4; D call uncertain. The CDR3 runs 14 residues. The germline V gene has CDR1 SGHDT and CDR2 YYEEEE. V was cut by 3 bases and J by 0 bases, with 7 bases left in between. In DNA form, the CDR3 reads TGTGCCAGCAGCTATCGCGCAGCCAAAAACATTCAGTACTTC. Its translation is CASSYRAAKNIQYF.

The rearrangement uses TRBV5-1 and TRBJ2-7; a weak D match, TRBD2 (6 bases). CDR1 and CDR2 from the germline V gene are SGHRS and YFSETQ. The CDR3 is made up of 15 amino acids. V dropped 2 bases and J dropped 6 bases, with 18 bases sitting between them. The CDR3 loop is CASSFSSAVGGEQYF. In nucleotides, the CDR3 is TGCGCCAGCAGCTTTTCTTCCGCGGTGGGGGGCGAGCAGTACTTC.

This clone was picked up a small number of times. The chain has TRBV7-3 and TRBJ2-1; TRBD2 agrees at 9 bases. The CDR3 totals 18 residues. Germline assignment: CDR1 SGHTA and CDR2 FQGTGA. V trimming: 1 base; J trimming: 3 bases; junction bases outside the gene matches: 10. The CDR3 protein is CASSLIAGAPSFYNEQFF. The CDR3 DNA follows: TGTGCCAGCAGCTTAATAGCGGGGGCCCCCTCGTTCTACAATGAGCAGTTCTTC.

The V call is TRBV7-9, the J call TRBJ1-4; D gene unclear. The ends were cut back, 5 bases at V and 2 bases at J, with 12 bases in the middle. Germline lookup yields CDR1 SEHNR and CDR2 FQNEAQ (reference sequence). This CDR3 is built from 15 residues. The DNA of the CDR3 is TGTGCCAGCAGCAGCCGCACGGGGACTAATGAAAAACTGTTTTTT. This codes for CASSSRTGTNEKLFF. Full variable domain (outside the CDR3, taken from reference TRBV7-9 and TRBJ1-4): DTGVSQNPRHKITKRGQNVTFRCDPISEHNRLYWYRQTLGQGPEFLTYFQNEAQLEKSRLLSDRFSAERPKGSFSTLEIQRTEQGDSAMYLCASSSRTGTNEKLFFGSGTQLSVL.

CDR3 loop: CASSPRGLRGNTIYF. The CDR3 DNA reads as TGTGCCAGCAGCCCCAGAGGTTTACGAGGAAACACCATATATTTT. The chain recombines TRBV7-9 with TRBJ1-3, with D unresolved. Germline-derived CDR1 and CDR2 are SEHNR and FQNEAQ (reference sequence). With 5 bases removed from V and 4 bases from J, the gap between germline ends came to 15 bases. The CDR3 loop spans 15 amino acids.

This chain uses TRBV15 with TRBJ2-7; tentatively, D is TRBD1 (5 bases). The CDR3 is 13 amino acids. Trimming took 0 bases from V and 7 from J, leaving 10 bases between them. CDR1 is LNHNV, CDR2 YYDKDF, per germline (reference sequence). The CDR3 DNA sequence: TGTGCCACCAGCAGAGACAGGGTTTATGAGCAGTACTTC. The encoded protein is CATSRDRVYEQYF.

This chain connects TRBV6-5 to TRBJ2-5; 9 bases match TRBD1. This CDR3 is 13 amino acids long. The V gene's germline CDR1 is MNHEY and CDR2 SVGAGI. The junction had 1 base not matched to a gene; V was cut back by 5 bases and J by 3 bases. Written as DNA, the CDR3 is TGTGCCAGCAGTAGGGACAGGGAAGAGACCCAGTACTTC. Protein product: CASSRDREETQYF.

This chain links TRBV6-5 with TRBJ1-6; tentative D call: TRBD1 (5 bases). Germline-derived CDR1 and CDR2 are MNHEY and SVGAGI. The CDR3 sequence is 13 residues long. With 7 bases removed from V and 10 bases from J, the gap between germline ends came to 14 bases. CDR3 coding DNA: TGTGCCAGCACCAAGATGGGGGGGTCACCCCTCCACTTT. It translates to CASTKMGGSPLHF.

The sample holds a few counts of this clone. The chain carries TRBV27 and TRBJ1-1; D might be TRBD1 (5 bases). The length of the CDR3 is 16 residues. CDR1 is MNHEY and CDR2 is SMNVEV in the germline V gene (reference sequence). Trimming shortened V by 5 bases and J by 0 bases, and 16 bases separated the two germline ends. The CDR3 reads CASSPRDEGMNTEAFF. The CDR3 DNA follows: TGTGCCAGCAGTCCGCGGGACGAGGGAATGAACACTGAAGCTTTCTTT.